There are many counts of the clone carrying this T cell receptor (beta chain). TCRdb reanalyzed the PCR reads via MiXCR. Here the sample spans tens of thousands of clones, 10% to 15% being singletons. This specimen comes from a study of metastatic and nonmetastatic thyroid tumors. All patients were untreated before thyroid surgery. The sequence came from a female donor with papillary thyroid cancer or a benign thyroid nodule (not recorded which). Some clones in this sample may be carry-over from other donors' samples. Source material: blood.

CDR3: CASSQYQETQYF. The DNA of the CDR3 is TGTGCCAGCAGCCAATACCAAGAGACCCAGTACTTC. The chain combines TRBV16 with TRBJ2-5; D call uncertain. The CDR3 runs to 12 residues. Trimming stripped 1 base from V and 0 bases from J, with 0 bases between. The germline gives CDR1 KGHSY, CDR2 FQNENV.